This TCR beta chain was recovered during a study of blood T cell repertoires in COVID-19. The wider study: Samples of COVID-19 (acute and convalescent) were obtained from the United States, Italy and Spain. PBMCs, B-cell-depleted T cells, or T cells were the source of the cDNA or gDNA that made up the material.

V lost 3 bases, J lost 3 bases, and 7 bases stayed unmatched. Germline-derived CDR1 and CDR2 are LNHDA and SQIVND (reference sequence). The CDR3 has 15 residues. Methods used by the authors: Estimates of nucleated cell counts were drawn from the amplification of reference gene primers. Sequencing used immunoSEQ multiplex PCR; TCRdb keeps in-frame clones, though not all of them. The V and J calls and clone size come from that table; D and trimming were worked out from the DNA. Of about 72,000 clones in the sample, about 90% were seen once. The chain carries TRBV19 and TRBJ2-7, with 8 bases matching TRBD1. The sample consisted of peripheral blood. This TCR derives from a human donor in a cohort sampled during active COVID-19. The chain's CDR3 is CASSIGQGARYEQYF. CDR3 in DNA: TGTGCCAGTAGTATTGGGCAGGGGGCTCGCTACGAGCAGTACTTC.